The 8 T cell receptor beta chains below all came from one sample that was sequenced in a study of glioma-infiltrating T cells after dendritic cell vaccination. Method: immunoSEQ multiplex PCR; TCRdb's copy keeps in-frame clones and lacks some. The table shows tens of thousands of clones, with about nine tenths occurring only once. The input for sequencing was blood, taken before dendritic cell vaccination. The receptors stem from a human donor with glioblastoma.

The chain combines TRBV7-8 with TRBJ1-1; TRBD1 matches at 8 bases. Trimming took 4 bases from V and 0 from J; bases not matched to a gene: 10. The CDR3 extends over 17 amino acids. Germline CDR1 and CDR2: SGHVS and FQNEAQ. The DNA of the CDR3 is TGTGCCAGCAGCTCCTACTGGACAGGGATAGTGAACACTGAAGCTTTCTTT. Translated, it gives CASSSYWTGIVNTEAFF.

This clone was detected only a few times. V gene TRBV7-9 combines with J gene TRBJ2-1; D might be TRBD1 (5 bases). The CDR3 sequence is 14 residues long. Per the germline V gene, CDR1 is SEHNR and CDR2 is FQNEAQ (reference sequence). Deletions cut 2 bases from V and 7 bases from J, with 12 bases between. The CDR3 DNA reads TGTGCCAGCAGCTTAAACCCCAAGGGGAATGAGCAGTTCTTC. This encodes CASSLNPKGNEQFF.

This clone was observed a few times. The chain uses TRBV5-6 and TRBJ1-2, with D tentatively TRBD1 (6 bases). Germline V lookup: CDR1 SGHDT, CDR2 YYEEEE. The ends were cut back, 2 bases at V and 1 base at J, with 12 bases in the middle. The CDR3 has 15 residues. This CDR3 is CASSFFDRSNYGYTF. DNA of the CDR3: TGTGCCAGCAGCTTCTTCGACAGGAGTAACTATGGCTACACCTTC.

The chain joins TRBV18 to TRBJ1-3; unclear D gene. The CDR3 extends over 17 amino acids. Germline V gene lookup returns CDR1 KGHSH and CDR2 LQKENI. Trimming took off 6 bases at V and 0 bases at J, with 18 bases between the two ends. This CDR3 is CASSPTAKAGSGNTIYF. As DNA, the CDR3 is TGTGCCAGCTCCCCCACCGCGAAGGCGGGCTCTGGAAACACCATATATTTT.

This chain joins TRBV14 and TRBJ2-7; 10 nucleotides agree with TRBD2. V shed 1 base and J 2 bases; nucleotides not matched to a gene: 2. Germline CDR1 is SGHDN and CDR2 is FVKESK. The CDR3 totals 15 residues. CDR3 bases: TGTGCCAGCAGCCAAGGACTAGCGGGTACCTACGAGCAGTACTTC. Its protein is CASSQGLAGTYEQYF.

The chain joins TRBV6-1 to TRBJ2-7, with TRBD2 as a possible D gene (5 bases). CDR1 is MNHNS and CDR2 is SASEGT in the germline V gene. The germline V and J ends were trimmed by 7 bases and 6 bases, with 13 bases remaining between them. This CDR3 region has 12 residues. Here the CDR3 DNA reads TGTGCCAGCACTCGGGATTCGGGCGAGCAGTACTTC. This codes for CASTRDSGEQYF.

This clone showed up just a few times. The J gene is TRBJ1-4, the V gene TRBV7-8, with 7 positions matching TRBD1. J gave up 0 bases and V 5 bases, and 6 bases lay outside the gene matches. This CDR3 has 16 residues. From germline, CDR1 is SGHVS and CDR2 FQNEAQ. This chain's CDR3 is CASSPQGGATNEKLFF. The CDR3 nucleotides read TGTGCCAGCAGCCCCCAGGGGGGTGCAACTAATGAAAAACTGTTTTTT. The full variable domain, its missing parts supplied by reference TRBV7-8 and TRBJ1-4, is GAGVSQSPRYKVAKRGQDVALRCDPISGHVSLFWYQQALGQGPEFLTYFQNEAQLDKSGLPSDRFFAERPEGSVSTLKIQRTQQEDSAVYLCASSPQGGATNEKLFFGSGTQLSVL.

This CDR3 is CAWKKGPGQYYTEAFF. CDR3 sequence (DNA): TGTGCCTGGAAGAAAGGACCGGGACAGTACTACACTGAAGCTTTCTTT. V is TRBV30 and J is TRBJ1-1; TRBD1 matches 7 bases. The CDR3 runs to 16 residues. With 4 bases clipped from V and 3 bases from J, the junction kept 14 bases outside the gene matches. The germline CDR1 and CDR2 sequences are GTSNPN and SVGIG (reference sequence).